These 10 T cell receptor beta chains came from one sample sequenced in a study of blood T cell repertoires in COVID-19. Profiling relied on immunoSEQ multiplex PCR, and the TCRdb table lists in-frame clones only, not all of them. Here the sample spans around 130,000 clones, roughly 90% being singletons. The sequenced sample consisted of peripheral blood. Receptors were obtained from a man in his 70s with active COVID-19.

This clone was seen more than once but under ten times. The V gene is TRBV19, the J gene TRBJ2-3; 15 positions agree with TRBD2. V shed 5 bases, J shed 1 base, and the junction held 1 base outside the gene matches. Germline V gene sequence: CDR1 LNHDA, CDR2 SQIVND (reference sequence). The CDR3 totals 16 residues. The CDR3 DNA reads as TGTGCCAGTAGTCGGACTAGCGGGAGGGGCACAGATACGCAGTATTTT. Protein product: CASSRTSGRGTDTQYF.

V and J are TRBV7-3 and TRBJ2-5; 7 bases align to TRBD2. Per the germline V gene, CDR1 is SGHTA and CDR2 is FQGTGA. The CDR3 runs to 16 residues. V was pared by 2 bases and J by 2 bases, with 8 bases of the junction left unmatched. CDR3 DNA sequence: TGTGCCAGCAGCTTACTCGGGGGGACCCGGCAAGAGACCCAGTACTTC. Residues: CASSLLGGTRQETQYF.

The gene calls are TRBV29-1 and TRBJ2-5; 9 positions match TRBD2. The CDR3 is made up of 15 amino acids. V lost 3 bases and J lost 5; bases outside the gene matches: 10. Germline V gene data show CDR1 as SQVTM and CDR2 as ANQGSEA. Written as DNA, the CDR3 is TGCAGCGTTGACGACGGCGGGAGGGCCCACGAGACCCAGTACTTC. As protein: CSVDDGGRAHETQYF.

This clone appeared a single time. The rearrangement links TRBV29-1 to TRBJ2-1; no firm D call. Germline lookup yields CDR1 SQVTM and CDR2 ANQGSEA. Deletions cut 8 bases from V and 2 bases from J, with 16 bases between. CDR3 length: 14 residues. The CDR3 reads CSRYGKLAYNEQFF. CDR3 sequence (DNA): TGCAGCCGATATGGTAAGCTCGCCTACAATGAGCAGTTCTTC.

V usage is TRBV7-7 and J usage is TRBJ2-5; 9 nucleotides match TRBD1. Germline V gene data show CDR1 as SSHAT and CDR2 as FNYEAQ (reference sequence). V gave up 4 bases and J gave up 5 bases; unmatched junction bases: 2. The CDR3 length is 13 residues. The DNA of the CDR3 is TGTGCCAGCAGCTCGGACAGGGGTGAGACCCAGTACTTC. It is translated as CASSSDRGETQYF.

The chain recombines TRBV3-1 (or the pseudogene TRBV3-2) with TRBJ1-1; perhaps TRBD1 as D (5 bases). The CDR3 runs to 16 residues. Looked up from germline, CDR1 is LGHDT and CDR2 is YNNKEL (reference sequence). The ends were cut back, 1 base at V and 1 base at J, with 13 bases in the middle. CDR3 loop: CASSQGTPIRNTEAFF. In DNA form, the CDR3 reads TGTGCCAGCAGCCAAGGGACACCGATACGGAACACTGAAGCTTTCTTT.

A single count supports this clone. The chain recombines TRBV19 with TRBJ2-5; D may be TRBD1 (5 bases). V was pared by 8 bases and J by 0 bases, with 19 bases between. The CDR3 runs to 16 residues. CDR1 is LNHDA and CDR2 is SQIVND in the germline V gene (reference sequence). The CDR3 here is CASSGRFTGYQETQYF. In nucleotides, the CDR3 is TGTGCCAGTTCTGGGCGATTTACAGGATACCAAGAGACCCAGTACTTC.

The chain uses TRBV11-2 and TRBJ2-3; 10 bases agree with TRBD1. V lost 3 bases, J lost 6 bases, and 6 bases stayed unmatched. Germline V gives CDR1 SGHAT, CDR2 FQNNGV. The CDR3 is made up of 15 amino acids. CDR3 DNA sequence: TGTGCCAGCAGCTTTACAGGGGGACAGGGGGATACGCAGTATTTT. It specifies CASSFTGGQGDTQYF.

This clone has a handful of counts. This chain connects TRBV7-9 to TRBJ2-7; 13 bases are a match to TRBD2. CDR1 is SEHNR and CDR2 is FQNEAQ in the germline V gene (reference sequence). The CDR3 contains 15 residues. V was clipped by 5 bases and J by 3 bases; unmatched bases: 4. The CDR3 coding sequence is TGTGCCAGCAGCACTCGACTAGCGGGAGGCTACGAGCAGTACTTC. This translates into CASSTRLAGGYEQYF.

The chain has TRBV2 and TRBJ2-7, with a weak D call TRBD1 (6 bases). The CDR3 runs to 15 residues. Germline CDR1 is SNHLY and CDR2 is FYNNEI. V lost 3 bases to trimming and J lost 2 bases, with 14 bases between them. Here the CDR3 reads CASSDNGDRTYEQYF. DNA of the CDR3: TGTGCCAGCAGTGACAACGGAGACAGGACCTACGAGCAGTACTTC.